These 20 T cell receptor beta chains were sequenced from one sample in a study of blood T cell repertoires in COVID-19 (dated by TCRdb to the early 2020s). To prepare the library, the immunoSEQ multiplex PCR assay was applied. TCRdb took over this immuneACCESS table, retaining in-frame rearrangements with V and J assigned. Such tables are incomplete; in checked studies, under half of the missing clones stem from an unresolved V gene, and the remainder is unexplained. This sample is represented by roughly 200,000 clones; under 90% of them were singletons. Of the sample, about a sixth is held by the ten largest clones. Sequenced: peripheral blood. These receptor sequences come from a woman older than 75 with active or convalescent COVID-19.

This chain joins TRBV27 and TRBJ2-3; TRBD2 matches 7 bases. V lost 7 bases and J lost 0; bases outside the gene matches: 19. CDR3 length equals 19 residues. Germline values: CDR1 MNHEY, CDR2 SMNVEV (reference sequence). Here the CDR3 reads CASNHGGMASGLSTDTQYF. The CDR3 nucleotides read TGTGCCAGCAACCACGGTGGGATGGCTAGCGGCCTTAGCACAGATACGCAGTATTTT.

The chain links TRBV5-4 to TRBJ1-1; 9 positions agree with TRBD1. V lost 2 bases and J lost 2; bases outside the gene matches: 4. Germline CDR1 reads SGHNT; CDR2 reads YYREEE (reference sequence). There are 15 residues in the CDR3. CDR3 DNA sequence: TGTGCCAGCAGCTTAGGGACAGGGCGAAACACTGAAGCTTTCTTT. Translation: CASSLGTGRNTEAFF.

The CDR3 sequence: CASHIGSGTGVEKLFF. CDR3 bases: TGTGCCAGCCATATTGGATCCGGGACAGGTGTTGAAAAACTGTTTTTT. The rearrangement links TRBV19 to TRBJ1-4; 8 bases map to TRBD1. The CDR3 length is 16 residues. V was clipped by 9 bases and J by 7 bases; unmatched bases: 16. Germline CDR1 is LNHDA and CDR2 is SQIVND (reference sequence).

The CDR3, as DNA: TGTGCCAGCAGCTTGGGTAGCGGTACGCAGTATTTT. Protein product: CASSLGSGTQYF. The J gene is TRBJ2-3, the V gene TRBV5-5, with D perhaps matching TRBD2 (6 bases). V shed 0 bases and J shed 8 bases, with 7 bases lying between them. Germline assignment: CDR1 SGHKS and CDR2 YYEKEE (reference sequence). This CDR3 is built from 12 residues.

The chain employs TRBV3-1 (or the pseudogene TRBV3-2) and TRBJ2-1; 12 bases fit TRBD2. From germline, CDR1 is LGHDT and CDR2 YNNKEL (reference sequence). This CDR3 has 15 residues. The trim removed 5 bases at V and 8 bases at J, leaving 7 bases unmatched. The CDR3 here is CASSYTSGRPDEQFF. CDR3 nucleotides: TGTGCCAGCAGCTACACTAGCGGGAGGCCCGATGAGCAGTTCTTC.

This chain uses TRBV2 with TRBJ1-4; maybe TRBD1 (6 bases). Trimming removed 6 bases at V and 7 bases at J, with 15 bases between. This CDR3 is built from 14 residues. The germline gives CDR1 SNHLY, CDR2 FYNNEI. The CDR3 loop is CASSLTGLGEKLFF. Written as DNA, the CDR3 is TGTGCCAGCAGCCTTACAGGGTTAGGTGAAAAACTGTTTTTT. The full variable domain, with the rest looked up from reference TRBV2 and TRBJ1-4, is EPEVTQTPSHQVTQMGQEVILRCVPISNHLYFYWYRQILGQKVEFLVSFYNNEISEKSEIFDDQFSVERPDGSNFTLKIRSTKLEDSAMYFCASSLTGLGEKLFFGSGTQLSVL.

V and J are TRBV28 and TRBJ1-3, with D possibly being TRBD1 (6 bases). Germline V CDR1 and CDR2: MDHEN, SYDVKM. The CDR3 is made up of 17 amino acids. With 9 bases removed from V and 1 base from J, the gap between germline ends came to 22 bases. Here the CDR3 DNA reads TGTGCCAGTAATACCGGGACGCAGGGGTGGTCTGGAAACACCATATATTTT. It yields the protein CASNTGTQGWSGNTIYF.

The rearrangement links TRBV6-5 to TRBJ2-5, with a possible D match to TRBD1 (7 bases). Trimming took off 2 bases at V and 5 bases at J, with 18 bases between the two ends. Germline loops: CDR1 MNHEY, CDR2 SVGAGI. The CDR3 length is 16 residues. The CDR3 reads CASSYKVNRGGETQYF. The CDR3 coding sequence is TGTGCCAGCAGTTACAAGGTTAACAGGGGAGGTGAGACCCAGTACTTC.

On this clone itself: The sample contains more than one DNA sequence encoding this CDR3. The CDR3 is CASSFGGTYNEQFF. DNA for the CDR3: TGTGCCAGCAGCTTTGGCGGTACCTACAATGAGCAGTTCTTC. The rearrangement uses TRBV5-4 and TRBJ2-1; no definite D call. Trimming shortened V by 2 bases and J by 2 bases, and 8 bases separated the two germline ends. The CDR3 has 14 amino acids. Germline CDR1 reads SGHNT; CDR2 reads YYREEE (reference sequence).

V usage is TRBV2 and J usage is TRBJ1-1; TRBD1 might be the D (5 bases). Germline-derived CDR1 and CDR2 are SNHLY and FYNNEI. Between the trimmed V and J ends, which lost 6 bases and 4 bases, there was a span of 21 bases. This CDR3 is 16 amino acids long. CDR3 in DNA: TGTGCCAGCAGAAACTTGGGTGGGGCGCCTGGCACTGAAGCTTTCTTT. Translating gives CASRNLGGAPGTEAFF.

The chain is built from TRBV6-2 or TRBV6-3 and TRBJ2-1; tentatively, D is TRBD2 (6 bases). V lost 2 bases and J 9 bases, leaving 20 bases between the germline ends. In germline, CDR1 is MNHEY, CDR2 SVGEGT. The CDR3 runs 16 residues. The CDR3 sequence: CASSYRAGRWVPEQFF. The DNA for the CDR3 is TGTGCCAGCAGTTACAGGGCGGGAAGGTGGGTACCTGAGCAGTTCTTC.

The chain joins TRBV2 to TRBJ1-5; TRBD1 agrees at 7 bases. In germline, CDR1 is SNHLY, CDR2 FYNNEI. The CDR3 totals 16 residues. Losses at the gene ends were 2 bases for V and 4 bases for J; bases not matched to a gene: 8. The CDR3 spells CASSEYKGAGNQPQHF. The CDR3 bases are TGTGCCAGCAGTGAATATAAGGGGGCGGGTAATCAGCCCCAGCATTTT.

The V and J genes are TRBV5-1 and TRBJ2-1; 9 bases map to TRBD2. Germline V gene sequence: CDR1 SGHRS, CDR2 YFSETQ. The CDR3 has 15 residues. The J segment lost 5 bases and the V segment lost 0 bases, leaving 3 bases of the junction unmatched. In DNA form, the CDR3 reads TGCGCCAGCAGCTTGGTGGCGGGAGGGGACAATGAGCAGTTCTTC. As protein: CASSLVAGGDNEQFF.

In nucleotides, the CDR3 is TGTGCCACCATGATCCCCCGCGTCCTAGGCTACACCTTC. Translation: CATMIPRVLGYTF. This chain uses TRBV24-1 with TRBJ1-2; D not resolved. Germline CDR1 KGHDR, CDR2 SFDVKD. With 8 bases removed from V and 8 bases from J, the gap between germline ends came to 17 bases. This CDR3 has 13 amino acids.

The chain combines TRBV7-2 with TRBJ2-1; 11 nucleotides line up with TRBD2. This CDR3 region has 16 residues. The V segment lost 5 bases and the J segment 3 bases; nucleotides outside the gene matches: 6. Germline CDR1 SGHTA, CDR2 FQGNSA. CDR3 nucleotide sequence: TGTGCCAGCAGCCTTAGCGGGAGGGCCCTCTACAATGAGCAGTTCTTC. Protein product: CASSLSGRALYNEQFF.

V and J are TRBV6-4 and TRBJ1-2; 7 bases fit TRBD1. This CDR3 has 17 residues. CDR1 MRHNA and CDR2 SNTAGT come from the germline V gene. The V segment lost 2 bases and the J segment 1 base; nucleotides outside the gene matches: 10. CDR3 in amino acids: CASSDLEDRRHNYGYTF. CDR3 DNA: TGTGCCAGCAGTGACCTCGAGGACAGGAGACATAACTATGGCTACACCTTC.

The chain recombines TRBV9 with TRBJ2-3; TRBD2 matches at 11 bases. Germline lookup yields CDR1 SGDLS and CDR2 YYNGEE. The CDR3 runs 17 residues. V lost 1 base and J lost 1; bases outside the gene matches: 5. The CDR3 reads CASSVSLAGGRTDTQYF. CDR3 DNA sequence: TGTGCCAGCAGCGTAAGTCTAGCGGGGGGTCGCACAGATACGCAGTATTTT.

This clone was picked up one time. This rearrangement joins TRBV2 to TRBJ2-1; 7 bases match TRBD1. With 5 bases clipped from V and 0 bases from J, the junction kept 10 bases outside the gene matches. The CDR3 runs to 17 residues. CDR1 and CDR2 (germline): SNHLY, FYNNEI. CDR3 sequence: CASSQGQERSSYNEQFF. CDR3 nucleotide sequence: TGTGCCAGCAGTCAAGGACAGGAGAGGAGCTCCTACAATGAGCAGTTCTTC.

The chain uses TRBV5-1 and TRBJ2-7, with D tentatively TRBD2 (5 bases). CDR1 and CDR2 (germline): SGHRS, YFSETQ. The CDR3 runs to 13 residues. Deletions cut 0 bases from V and 8 bases from J, with 12 bases between. CDR3 nucleotides: TGCGCCAGCAGCTTGGGGACTCTTGCCAAGCAGTACTTC. This encodes CASSLGTLAKQYF.

J is TRBJ2-7 and V is TRBV9; 7 positions match TRBD1. The V segment lost 3 bases and the J segment 6 bases; nucleotides outside the gene matches: 3. The germline gives CDR1 SGDLS, CDR2 YYNGEE. The CDR3 is made up of 12 amino acids. CDR3: CASSATGVEQYF. The DNA of the CDR3 is TGTGCCAGCAGCGCAACAGGGGTCGAGCAGTACTTC. The whole variable domain, remainder taken from reference TRBV9 and TRBJ2-7, is DSGVTQTPKHLITATGQRVTLRCSPRSGDLSVYWYQQSLDQGLQFLIQYYNGEERAKGNILERFSAQQFPDLHSELNLSSLELGDSALYFCASSATGVEQYFGPGTRLTVT.